This TCR beta chain was identified during a study of cytomegalovirus exposure and HLA in healthy donors. Unmatched junction bases numbered 10, after V lost 1 base and J lost 5 bases. Germline V CDR1 and CDR2: SGHTA, FQGTGA. This CDR3 contains 16 residues. This PCR relied on a set of 60 Vbeta primers and 13 Jbeta primers. Original handling: Counted up in a later analysis, unique TCR beta chains came to about 80 million, with around 11 million shared. Method: immunoSEQ multiplex PCR; TCRdb's copy keeps in-frame clones and lacks some. Clone size and V and J calls were adopted from that table, with D and trimming inferred from the DNA. The sample consists of about 97,000 clones, approximately 74% of them appearing once. The study, taken as a whole, reports: Several of the most significant clusters were apparently associated with common viral pathogens in a later analysis. It was reportedly the case that the classifier diagnosed cytomegalovirus status with high specificity and sensitivity.

This clone was counted only a few times. The antigen is unknown. The material sequenced was PBMCs. The TCR comes from a woman between 40 and 50 years old in good health and CMV-seronegative. This rearrangement joins TRBV7-3 to TRBJ2-5; 7 bases match TRBD1. For the CDR3, the DNA is TGTGCCAGCAGCTTAAGGGCGAGGGGGCGAGGGGAGACCCAGTACTTC. It translates to CASSLRARGRGETQYF.